Given below is one T cell receptor (beta chain) in context. Treatment specified: randomized to nivolumab then ipilimumab (arm A) or the reverse (arm B). This entry belongs to a study of sequential checkpoint blockade in melanoma. TCRdb keeps only in-frame clones here, not all; method: immunoSEQ multiplex PCR. The table lists 20,000 to 25,000 clones, around 26% of them singletons. CDR1 and CDR2 from the germline V gene are MNHGY and SAAAGT. Trimming stripped 6 bases from V and 1 base from J, with 12 bases between. This CDR3 spans 14 amino acids. This TCR derives from a human donor with melanoma. V usage is TRBV6-8 and J usage is TRBJ1-1, with D possibly being TRBD1 (6 bases). Source: tumor tissue (inferred from file names), taken from a patient given nivolumab and ipilimumab in sequence. The CDR3 region is CASRQGHQNTEAFF. CDR3 coding DNA: TGTGCCAGCAGACAGGGACACCAGAACACTGAAGCTTTCTTT.